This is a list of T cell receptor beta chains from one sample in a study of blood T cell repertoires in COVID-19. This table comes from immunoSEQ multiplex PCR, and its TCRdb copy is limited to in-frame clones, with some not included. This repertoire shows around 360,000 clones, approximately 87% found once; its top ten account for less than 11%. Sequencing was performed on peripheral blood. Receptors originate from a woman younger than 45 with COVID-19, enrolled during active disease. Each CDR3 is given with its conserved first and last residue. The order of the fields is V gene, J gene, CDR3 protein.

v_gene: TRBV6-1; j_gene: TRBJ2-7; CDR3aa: CASSERTGLYEQYF
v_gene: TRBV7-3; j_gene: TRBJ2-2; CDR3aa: CAPVSPCGLPPLDPTGELFF
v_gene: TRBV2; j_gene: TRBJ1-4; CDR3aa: CASDFRRRGEKLFF
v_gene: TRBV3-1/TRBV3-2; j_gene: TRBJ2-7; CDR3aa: CASSPPGQSSYEQYF
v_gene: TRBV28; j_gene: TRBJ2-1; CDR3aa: CASSMTRPDSEQFF
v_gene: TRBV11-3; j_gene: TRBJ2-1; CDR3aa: CASSLTPGTSGAGTVNEQFF
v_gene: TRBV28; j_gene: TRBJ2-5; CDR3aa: CASSQQGLQETQYF
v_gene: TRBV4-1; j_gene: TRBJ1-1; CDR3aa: CASSQAPGTGWLQDAEAFF
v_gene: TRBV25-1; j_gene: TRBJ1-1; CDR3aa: CASSAHRGDTNTEAFF
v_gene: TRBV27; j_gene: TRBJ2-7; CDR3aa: CASSPGFYEQYF
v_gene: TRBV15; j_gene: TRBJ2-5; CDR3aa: CATSRGGLDRGGETQYF
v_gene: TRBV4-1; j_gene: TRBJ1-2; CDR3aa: CASSQVPPTNYGYTF
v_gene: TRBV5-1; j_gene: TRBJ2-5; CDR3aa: CASSSGLLASQETQYF
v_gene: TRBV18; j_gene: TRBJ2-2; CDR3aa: CASSPASRGAGELFF
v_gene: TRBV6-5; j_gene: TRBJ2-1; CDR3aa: CASRPFGTGNNEQFF
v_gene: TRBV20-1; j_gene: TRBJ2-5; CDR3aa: CSASPDQETQYF
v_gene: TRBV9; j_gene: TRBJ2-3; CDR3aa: CASSVSQGRDTQYF
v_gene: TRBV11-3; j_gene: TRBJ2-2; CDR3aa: CASSATGGWNGELFF
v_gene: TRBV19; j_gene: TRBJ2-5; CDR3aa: CASGGGGEGQETQYF
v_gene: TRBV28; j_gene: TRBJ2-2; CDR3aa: CASSRRLGTGTGGGELFF
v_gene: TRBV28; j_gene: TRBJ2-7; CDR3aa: CASSLASGRPEQYF
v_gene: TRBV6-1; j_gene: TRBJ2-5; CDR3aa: CASSELLAIRETQYF
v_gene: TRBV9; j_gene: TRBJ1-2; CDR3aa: CASSVAEGRPNYGYTF
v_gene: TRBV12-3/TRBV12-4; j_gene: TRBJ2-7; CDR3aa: CASRRAAEEQYF
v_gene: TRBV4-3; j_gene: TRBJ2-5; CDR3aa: CASSQDPGPRETQYF
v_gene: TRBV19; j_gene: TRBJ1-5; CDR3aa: CASSSQGNQPQHF
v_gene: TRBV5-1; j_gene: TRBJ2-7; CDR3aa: CASSPGTHYEQYF
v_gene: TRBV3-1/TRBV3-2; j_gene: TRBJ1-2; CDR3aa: CASSQGDNGYTF
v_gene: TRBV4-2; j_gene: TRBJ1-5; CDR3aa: CASSQEDRGNQPQHF
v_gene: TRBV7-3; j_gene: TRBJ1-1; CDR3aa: CASSLYGERSEAFF
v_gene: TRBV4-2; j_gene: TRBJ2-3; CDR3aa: CASSQGVGRGADTQYF
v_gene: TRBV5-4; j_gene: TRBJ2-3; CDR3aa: CASSLEGLRQGIHTQYF
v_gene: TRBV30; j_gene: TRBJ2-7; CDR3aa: CAWRRGLAATYEQYF
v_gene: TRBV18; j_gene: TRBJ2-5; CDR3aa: CASSPRGLAETQYF
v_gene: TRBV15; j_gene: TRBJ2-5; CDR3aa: CATSRSGETQYF
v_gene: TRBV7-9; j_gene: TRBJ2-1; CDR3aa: CASSSRTGHYYNEQFF
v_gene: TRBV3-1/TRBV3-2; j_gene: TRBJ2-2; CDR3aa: CASSQGGQTGNTGELFF
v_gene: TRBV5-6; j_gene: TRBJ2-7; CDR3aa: CASSLAPLDITAQEQYF
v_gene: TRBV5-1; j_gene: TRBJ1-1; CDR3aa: CASSLVALGQTAFF
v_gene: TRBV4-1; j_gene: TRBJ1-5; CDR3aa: CASSQGAGMDRPQHF
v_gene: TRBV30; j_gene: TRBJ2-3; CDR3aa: CALTGASTDTQYF
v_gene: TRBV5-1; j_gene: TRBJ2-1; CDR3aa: CASSLEVGAGGNEQFF
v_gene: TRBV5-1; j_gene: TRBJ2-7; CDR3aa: CASSSTWTSNFYEQYF
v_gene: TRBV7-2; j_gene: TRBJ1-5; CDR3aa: CASSLIGANSNQPQHF
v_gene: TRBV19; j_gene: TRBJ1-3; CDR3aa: CASRTSSGGLGNTIYF
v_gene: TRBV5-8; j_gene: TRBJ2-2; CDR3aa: CASSLAGTGGVGELFF
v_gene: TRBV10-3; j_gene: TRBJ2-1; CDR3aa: CAISEVGTGGYNEQFF
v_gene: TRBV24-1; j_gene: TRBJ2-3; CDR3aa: CATAGVSTDTQYF
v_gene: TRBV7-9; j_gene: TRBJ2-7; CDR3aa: CASRPGTDSYEQYF
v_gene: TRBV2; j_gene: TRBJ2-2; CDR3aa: CASTASLGQPNTGELFF
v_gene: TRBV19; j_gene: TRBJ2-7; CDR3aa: CASSDRGYEQYF
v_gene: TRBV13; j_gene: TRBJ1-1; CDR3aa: CASSLRALNTEAFF
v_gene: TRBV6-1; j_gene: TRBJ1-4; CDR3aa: CASSEKGGQPNEKLFF
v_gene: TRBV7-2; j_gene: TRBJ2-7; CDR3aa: CASSLSGWDGSGQYF
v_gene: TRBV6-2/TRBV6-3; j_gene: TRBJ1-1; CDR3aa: CASSTLLSKSGAFF
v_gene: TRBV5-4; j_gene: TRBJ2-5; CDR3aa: CASSPAGGVQETQYF
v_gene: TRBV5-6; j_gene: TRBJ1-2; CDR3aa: CASSWYAVQARRGYTF
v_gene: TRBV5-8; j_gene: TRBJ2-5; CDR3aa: CASSRGGGTETQYF
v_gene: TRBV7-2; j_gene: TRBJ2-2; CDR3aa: CASSLNQRGSGTGELFF
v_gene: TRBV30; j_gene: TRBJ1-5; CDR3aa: CAWREGSNQPQHF